This TCR beta chain was sequenced in a study of T cells after yellow fever vaccination. Study-level information: Low-cell-number fractions underwent preparation using SMART-Seq v4 Ultra Low Input.

This clonotype was detected ten times or more. TCRdb called the 5' RACE reads again in MiXCR, with one record for every CDR3 protein. Among about 630,000 distinct CDR3 sequences, roughly 12% were seen once, and the ten largest hold approximately 15%. The germline V and J ends were trimmed by 3 bases and 6 bases, with 21 bases remaining between them. The CDR3 totals 16 residues. CDR1 is DFQATT, CDR2 SNEGSKA, per germline (reference sequence). The sample consisted of PBMCs, taken on the day of the yellow fever booster vaccination. The clonotype was recovered from a man between 25 and 39 years old who received the YFV17D yellow fever vaccine. The chain couples TRBV20-1 to TRBJ2-1; a weak D match, TRBD2 (6 bases). The CDR3 spells CSARPFEAGSANEQFF. CDR3 nucleotide sequence: TGCAGTGCTAGGCCATTCGAGGCGGGATCGGCCAATGAGCAGTTCTTC.